Presented here are 5 T cell receptor beta chains from one specimen sequenced in a study of long-term antiretroviral therapy in people with HIV. The run of the v3.0 immunoSEQ assay was at survey level. TCRdb's table, derived via immunoSEQ multiplex PCR, lists solely in-frame clones and lacks some. Of some 7,900 clones listed, around three quarters are singletons. The sample in question was unsorted PBMCs, obtained 0.6 years before starting antiretroviral therapy. The receptors derive from a middle-aged man with HIV.

The chain links TRBV6-1 to TRBJ1-6, with D possibly being TRBD1 (6 bases). V was pared by 7 bases and J by 9 bases, with 16 bases between. CDR1 MNHNS and CDR2 SASEGT come from the germline V gene. This CDR3 spans 14 amino acids. The CDR3 region is CASNGQGLISPLHF. As DNA, the CDR3 is TGTGCCAGCAACGGGCAGGGGTTAATTTCACCCCTCCACTTT.

The CDR3 nucleotides are TGCGCCAGCAGCTTGGCCGGACTGGCGGACACCGGGGAGCTGTTTTTT. Amino acids: CASSLAGLADTGELFF. This chain connects TRBV5-1 to TRBJ2-2; the D gene is possibly TRBD2 (5 bases). Between the trimmed V and J ends, which lost 0 bases and 3 bases, there was a span of 12 bases. The CDR3 is 16 residues long. Germline loops: CDR1 SGHRS, CDR2 YFSETQ.

The V and J genes are TRBV30 and TRBJ1-1; unclear D gene. This CDR3 spans 13 amino acids. Germline-derived CDR1 and CDR2 are GTSNPN and SVGIG (reference sequence). Trimming removed 4 bases from V and 0 bases from J, with 9 bases in between. CDR3 coding DNA: TGTGCCTGGAAGGCTAAAATGAACACTGAAGCTTTCTTT. This translates into CAWKAKMNTEAFF.

The J gene is TRBJ2-7, the V gene TRBV29-1; D not certain. The CDR3 extends over 12 amino acids. V was trimmed by 6 bases and J by 2 bases, leaving 11 bases between them. From germline, CDR1 is SQVTM and CDR2 ANQGSEA. In DNA form, the CDR3 reads TGCAGCGTACGGACCGATGCCTACGAGCAGTACTTC. It yields the protein CSVRTDAYEQYF.

The chain couples TRBV7-9 to TRBJ2-5; D not certain. The J call may be mistaken, given a closer DNA end match to TRBJ2-7. The CDR3 contains 12 residues. Germline V gene lookup returns CDR1 SEHNR and CDR2 FQNEAQ (reference sequence). For the CDR3, the DNA is TGTGCCAGCAGCCTAGAGATCAACGAGCAGTACTTC. Its translation: CASSLEINEQYF.